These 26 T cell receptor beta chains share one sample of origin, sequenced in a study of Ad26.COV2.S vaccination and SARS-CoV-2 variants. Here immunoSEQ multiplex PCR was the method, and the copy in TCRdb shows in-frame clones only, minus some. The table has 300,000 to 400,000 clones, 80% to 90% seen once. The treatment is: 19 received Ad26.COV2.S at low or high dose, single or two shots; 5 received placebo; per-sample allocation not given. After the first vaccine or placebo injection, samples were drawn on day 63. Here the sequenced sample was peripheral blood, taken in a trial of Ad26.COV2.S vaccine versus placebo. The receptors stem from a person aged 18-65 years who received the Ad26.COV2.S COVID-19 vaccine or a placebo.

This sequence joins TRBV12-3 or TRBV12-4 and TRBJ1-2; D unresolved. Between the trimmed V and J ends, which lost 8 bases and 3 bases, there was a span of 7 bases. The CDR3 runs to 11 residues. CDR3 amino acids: CASAGYYGYTF. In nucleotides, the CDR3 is TGTGCCAGCGCGGGGTACTATGGCTACACCTTC.

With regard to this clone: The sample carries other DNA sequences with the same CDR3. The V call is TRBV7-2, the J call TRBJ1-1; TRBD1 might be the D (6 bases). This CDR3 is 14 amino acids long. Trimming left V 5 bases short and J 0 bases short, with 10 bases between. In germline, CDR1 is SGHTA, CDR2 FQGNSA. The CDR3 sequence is CASSLDRMNTEAFF. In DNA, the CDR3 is TGTGCCAGCAGCCTAGACAGGATGAACACTGAAGCTTTCTTT.

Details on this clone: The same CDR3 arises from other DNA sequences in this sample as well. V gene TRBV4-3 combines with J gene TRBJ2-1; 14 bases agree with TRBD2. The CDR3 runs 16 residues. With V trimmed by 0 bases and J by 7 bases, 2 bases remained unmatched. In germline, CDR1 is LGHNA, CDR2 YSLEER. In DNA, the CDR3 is TGCGCCAGCAGCCAAGATAGGACTAGCGGGAGGAATGAGCAGTTCTTC. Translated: CASSQDRTSGRNEQFF.

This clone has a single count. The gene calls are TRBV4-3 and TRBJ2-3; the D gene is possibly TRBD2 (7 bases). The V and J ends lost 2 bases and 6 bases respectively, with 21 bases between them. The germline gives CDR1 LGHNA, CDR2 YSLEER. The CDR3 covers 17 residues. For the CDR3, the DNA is TGCGCCAGCAGCCAAACCCCTTCGGGGGGCGGATTCGATACGCAGTATTTT. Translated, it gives CASSQTPSGGGFDTQYF.

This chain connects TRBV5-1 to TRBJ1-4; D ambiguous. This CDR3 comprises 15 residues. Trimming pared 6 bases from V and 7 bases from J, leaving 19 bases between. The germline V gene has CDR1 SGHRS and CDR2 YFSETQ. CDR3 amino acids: CASTTGSPRGEKLFF. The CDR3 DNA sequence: TGCGCCAGCACAACGGGGAGCCCACGGGGTGAAAAACTGTTTTTT.

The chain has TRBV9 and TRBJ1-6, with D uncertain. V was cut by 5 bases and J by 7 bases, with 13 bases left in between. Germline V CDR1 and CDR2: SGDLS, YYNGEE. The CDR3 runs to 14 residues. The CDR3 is CASSTGPQNSPLHF. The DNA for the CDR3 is TGTGCCAGCAGTACCGGGCCTCAAAATTCACCCCTCCACTTT.

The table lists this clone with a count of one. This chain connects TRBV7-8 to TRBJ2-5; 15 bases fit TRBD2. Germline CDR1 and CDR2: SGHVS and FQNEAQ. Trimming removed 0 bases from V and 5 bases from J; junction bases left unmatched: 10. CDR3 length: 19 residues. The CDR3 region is CASSLAGTSGRRRGETQYF. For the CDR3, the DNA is TGTGCCAGCAGCTTAGCCGGGACTAGCGGGAGGAGGAGGGGCGAGACCCAGTACTTC.

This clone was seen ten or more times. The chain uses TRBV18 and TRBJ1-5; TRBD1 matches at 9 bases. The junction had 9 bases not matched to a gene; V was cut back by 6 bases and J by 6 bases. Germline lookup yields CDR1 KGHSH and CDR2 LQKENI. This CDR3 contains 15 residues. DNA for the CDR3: TGTGCCAGCTCTCTTGACAGGGGGAGGGGTCAGCCCCAGCATTTT. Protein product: CASSLDRGRGQPQHF.

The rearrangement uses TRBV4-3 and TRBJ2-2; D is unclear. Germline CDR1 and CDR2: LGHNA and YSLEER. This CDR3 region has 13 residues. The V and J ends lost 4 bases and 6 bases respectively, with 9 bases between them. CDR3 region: CASSPFQPGELFF. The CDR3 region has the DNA TGCGCCAGCAGCCCGTTTCAGCCCGGGGAGCTGTTTTTT.

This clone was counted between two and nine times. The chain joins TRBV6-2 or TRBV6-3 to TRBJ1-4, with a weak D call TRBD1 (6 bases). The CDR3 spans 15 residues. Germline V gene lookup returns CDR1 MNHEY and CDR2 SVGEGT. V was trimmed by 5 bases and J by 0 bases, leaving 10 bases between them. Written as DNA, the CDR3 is TGTGCCAGCAGTAACAGGGATGCAACTAATGAAAAACTGTTTTTT. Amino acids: CASSNRDATNEKLFF.

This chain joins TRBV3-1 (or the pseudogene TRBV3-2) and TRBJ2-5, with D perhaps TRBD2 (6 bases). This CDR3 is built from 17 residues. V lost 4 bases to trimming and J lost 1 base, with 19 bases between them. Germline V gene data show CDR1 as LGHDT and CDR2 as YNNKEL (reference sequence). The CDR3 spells CASSPRVGLALQETQYF. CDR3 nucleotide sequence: TGTGCCAGCAGCCCCAGGGTGGGGCTAGCGCTCCAAGAGACCCAGTACTTC.

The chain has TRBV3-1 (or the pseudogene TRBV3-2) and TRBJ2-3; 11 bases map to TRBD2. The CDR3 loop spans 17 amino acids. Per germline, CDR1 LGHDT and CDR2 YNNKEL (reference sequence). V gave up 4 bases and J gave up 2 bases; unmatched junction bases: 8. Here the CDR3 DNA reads TGTGCCAGCAGCCCCCGATTAGCGGGGGGGCCCACAGATACGCAGTATTTT. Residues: CASSPRLAGGPTDTQYF.

CDR3 in amino acids: CASSPGQGANEKLFF. The CDR3, as DNA: TGCGCCAGCAGCCCCGGACAGGGGGCTAATGAAAAACTGTTTTTT. The genes are TRBV4-3 and TRBJ1-4; 10 nucleotides align to TRBD1. The germline CDR1 and CDR2 sequences are LGHNA and YSLEER. The CDR3 consists of 15 residues. The V gene end was trimmed by 4 bases and the J gene end by 3 bases; junction bases not matched to a gene: 2.

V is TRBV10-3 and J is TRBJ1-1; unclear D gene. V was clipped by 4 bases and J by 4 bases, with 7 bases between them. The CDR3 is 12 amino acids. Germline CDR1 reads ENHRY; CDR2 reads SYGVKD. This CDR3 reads CAISGRGTEAFF. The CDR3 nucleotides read TGTGCCATCAGTGGCCGGGGCACTGAAGCTTTCTTT.

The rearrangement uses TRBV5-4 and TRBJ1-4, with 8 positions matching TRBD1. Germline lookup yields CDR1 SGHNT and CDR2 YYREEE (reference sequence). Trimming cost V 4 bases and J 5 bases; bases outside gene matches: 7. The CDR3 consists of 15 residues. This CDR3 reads CASSNQGASNEKLFF. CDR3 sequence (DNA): TGTGCCAGCAGCAATCAGGGGGCGTCGAATGAAAAACTGTTTTTT.

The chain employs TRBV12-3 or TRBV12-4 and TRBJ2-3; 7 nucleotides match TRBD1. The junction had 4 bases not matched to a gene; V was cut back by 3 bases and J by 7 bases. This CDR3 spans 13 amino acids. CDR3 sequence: CASSLGQSNTQYF. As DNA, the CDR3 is TGTGCCAGCAGTTTGGGACAGTCCAATACGCAGTATTTT.

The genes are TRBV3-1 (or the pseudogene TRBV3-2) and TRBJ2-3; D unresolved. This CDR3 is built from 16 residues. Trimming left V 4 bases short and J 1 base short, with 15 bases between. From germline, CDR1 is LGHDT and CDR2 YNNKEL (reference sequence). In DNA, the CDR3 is TGTGCCAGCAGCCCCCCCTGGGCTTCGGGCACAGATACGCAGTATTTT. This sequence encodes CASSPPWASGTDTQYF.

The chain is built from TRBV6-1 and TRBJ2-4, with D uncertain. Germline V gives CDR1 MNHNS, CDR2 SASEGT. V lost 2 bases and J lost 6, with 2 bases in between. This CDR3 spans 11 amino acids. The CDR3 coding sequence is TGTGCCAGCAGTGAAATAAACATTCAGTACTTC. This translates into CASSEINIQYF.

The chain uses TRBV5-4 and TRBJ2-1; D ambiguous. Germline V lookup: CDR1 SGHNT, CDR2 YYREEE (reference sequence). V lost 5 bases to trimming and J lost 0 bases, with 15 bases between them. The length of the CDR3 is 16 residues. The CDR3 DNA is TGTGCCAGCAGGACGGGTGGCGGCAGCTCCTACAATGAGCAGTTCTTC. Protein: CASRTGGGSSYNEQFF.

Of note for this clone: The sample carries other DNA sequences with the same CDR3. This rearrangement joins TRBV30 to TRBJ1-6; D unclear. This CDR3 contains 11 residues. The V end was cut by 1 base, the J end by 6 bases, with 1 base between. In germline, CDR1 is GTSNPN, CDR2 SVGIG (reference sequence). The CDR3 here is CAWSGNSPLHF. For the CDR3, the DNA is TGTGCCTGGAGTGGTAATTCACCCCTCCACTTT.

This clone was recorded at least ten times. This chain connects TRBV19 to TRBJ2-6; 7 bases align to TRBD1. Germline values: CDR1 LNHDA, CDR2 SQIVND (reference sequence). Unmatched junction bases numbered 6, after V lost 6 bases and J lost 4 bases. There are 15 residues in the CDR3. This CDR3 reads CASSARGLGANVLTF. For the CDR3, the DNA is TGTGCCAGTAGCGCTAGGGGGCTCGGGGCCAACGTCCTGACTTTC.

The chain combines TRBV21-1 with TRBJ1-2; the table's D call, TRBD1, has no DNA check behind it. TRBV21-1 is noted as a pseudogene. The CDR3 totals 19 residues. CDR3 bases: TGTGCCAGCAGCAAAAGCGTAAACCCAGCCCGGGCAGGGGGATATGGCTACACCTTC. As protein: CASSKSVNPARAGGYGYTF.

This chain's CDR3 is CASSLRGAQKDTQYF. CDR3 DNA: TGTGCCAGCAGCCTCCGTGGGGCGCAAAAAGATACGCAGTATTTT. The chain employs TRBV7-2 and TRBJ2-3, with D possibly being TRBD1 (5 bases). CDR3 length: 15 residues. Germline-derived CDR1 and CDR2 are SGHTA and FQGNSA. The V end was cut by 5 bases, the J end by 5 bases, with 17 bases between. The variable domain in full, with the rest retrieved from reference TRBV7-2 and TRBJ2-3, is GAGVSQSPSNKVTEKGKDVELRCDPISGHTALYWYRQSLGQGLEFLIYFQGNSAPDKSGLPSDRFSAERTGGSVSTLTIQRTQQEDSAVYLCASSLRGAQKDTQYFGPGTRLTVL.

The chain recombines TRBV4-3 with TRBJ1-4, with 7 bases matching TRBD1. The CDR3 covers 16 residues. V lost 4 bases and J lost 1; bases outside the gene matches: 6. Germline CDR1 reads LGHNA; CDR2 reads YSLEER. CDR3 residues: CASSPRTGVTNEKLFF. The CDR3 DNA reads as TGCGCCAGCAGCCCCCGGACAGGTGTAACTAATGAAAAACTGTTTTTT.

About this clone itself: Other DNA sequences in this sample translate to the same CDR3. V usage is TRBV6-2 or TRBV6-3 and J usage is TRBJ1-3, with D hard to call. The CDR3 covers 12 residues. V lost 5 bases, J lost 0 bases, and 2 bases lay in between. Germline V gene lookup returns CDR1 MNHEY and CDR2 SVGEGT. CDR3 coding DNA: TGTGCCAGCAGTCTCTCTGGAAACACCATATATTTT. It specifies CASSLSGNTIYF.

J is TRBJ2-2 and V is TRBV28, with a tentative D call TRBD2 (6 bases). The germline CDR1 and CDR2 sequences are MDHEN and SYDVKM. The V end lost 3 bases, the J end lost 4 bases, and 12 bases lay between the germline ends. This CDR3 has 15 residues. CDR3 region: CASSLGLASTGELFF. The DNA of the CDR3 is TGTGCCAGCAGTTTGGGGCTAGCGAGCACCGGGGAGCTGTTTTTT.